These T cell receptor beta chains were read from a single sample in a study of T cell repertoires in cytomegalovirus infection. These receptors are not linked to any known antigen. One entry per CDR3 protein, called by TCRdb with MiXCR from the reads. The table records more than 95,000 distinct CDR3 sequences, approximately 30% of them present only once. Sample: CD8+ T cells from cultured PBMCs, taken from culture after CMV antigen stimulation. Receptors were obtained from a human donor in good health (CMV status not recorded). Some clones in this sample may be carry-over from other donors' samples. CDR3s include the opening cysteine and the closing phenylalanine or tryptophan. A D gene is named only where the DNA matches it firmly. Only some rows state a clone size, as once, few, many or a class for expanded clones.

D: -
J: TRBJ2-3
V: TRBV27
length: 11
size: -
DNA: TGTGCCAGCAGTTCCCGGACTCAGCAGTATTTT
CDR3: CASSSRTQQYF

D: TRBD1
J: TRBJ1-1
V: TRBV7-6
length: 16
size: many
DNA: TGTGCCAGCAGCGCGGGGACAGGGGGGAGTGACACTGAAGCTTTCTTT
CDR3: CASSAGTGGSDTEAFF

D: -
J: TRBJ1-5
V: TRBV7-2
length: 14
size: -
DNA: TGTGCCAGCAGCGAGGGGGGGGCCCTTCAGCCCCAGCATTTT
CDR3: CASSEGGALQPQHF

D: TRBD1
J: TRBJ2-7
V: TRBV20-1
length: 15
size: -
DNA: TGCAGTGTCAGCACCCGGGACAGCTTGTCCTACGAGCAGTACTTC
CDR3: CSVSTRDSLSYEQYF

D: TRBD1
J: TRBJ2-2
V: TRBV15
length: 15
size: -
DNA: TGTGCCACCAGCCGGGACAGAGCGAACACCGGGGAGCTGTTTTTT
CDR3: CATSRDRANTGELFF

D: -
J: TRBJ1-4
V: TRBV6-6
length: 15
size: -
DNA: TGTGCCAGCGACGCCGGGGCTCCCATTAATGAAAAACTGTTTTTT
CDR3: CASDAGAPINEKLFF

D: -
J: TRBJ1-1
V: TRBV12-3/TRBV12-4
length: 12
size: few
DNA: TGTGCCAGCAGTTTAAATCCTACTGAAGCTTTCTTT
CDR3: CASSLNPTEAFF

D: TRBD2
J: TRBJ2-1
V: TRBV12-3/TRBV12-4
length: 15
size: few
DNA: TGTGCCAGCAGTTTTCGGGGACTAGCGGGATTAGGGCAGTTCTTC
CDR3: CASSFRGLAGLGQFF

D: -
J: TRBJ2-7
V: TRBV6-2/TRBV6-3
length: 12
size: few
DNA: TGTGCCAGCGGGTCTACCCCGGGCGAGCAGTACTTC
CDR3: CASGSTPGEQYF

D: -
J: TRBJ2-1
V: TRBV27
length: 15
size: -
DNA: TGTGCCAGCAGTCCCATCCCCGGGGCCTACAATGAGCAGTTCTTC
CDR3: CASSPIPGAYNEQFF

D: -
J: TRBJ2-7
V: TRBV27
length: 13
size: -
DNA: TGTGCCAGCAGTTACGGTTATGGGGACCCCGAGTACTTC
CDR3: CASSYGYGDPEYF

D: -
J: TRBJ1-5
V: TRBV12-3/TRBV12-4
length: 16
size: -
DNA: TGTGCCAGCAGTTTTAGTAGCTGGGAAAGGAATCAGCCCCAGCATTTT
CDR3: CASSFSSWERNQPQHF

D: TRBD1
J: TRBJ2-1
V: TRBV7-9
length: 15
size: -
DNA: TGTGCCAGCAGGGGACAGGGGATCGCCTACAATGAGCAGTTCTTC
CDR3: CASRGQGIAYNEQFF

D: -
J: TRBJ1-2
V: TRBV20-1
length: 14
size: few
DNA: TGCAGTGCTAGACCTACAGGATGGGACTATGGCTACACCTTC
CDR3: CSARPTGWDYGYTF

D: -
J: TRBJ2-7
V: TRBV27
length: 13
size: once
DNA: TGTGCCAGCAGTTTAACAGATGCCTACGAGCAGTACTTC
CDR3: CASSLTDAYEQYF

D: TRBD1
J: TRBJ2-1
V: TRBV12-3/TRBV12-4
length: 15
size: many
DNA: TGTGCCAGCAGTCCCTACCCACAGGGGATCAATGAGCAGTTCTTC
CDR3: CASSPYPQGINEQFF

D: -
J: TRBJ2-5
V: TRBV6-5
length: 16
size: few
DNA: TGTGCCAGCAGTTACTCGCCCTCCCCAGGGTTAGAGACCCAGTACTTC
CDR3: CASSYSPSPGLETQYF

D: TRBD1
J: TRBJ2-7
V: TRBV6-1
length: 15
size: -
DNA: TGTGCCAGCACCGCGGGCGGGGACAGGGGCTACGAGCAGTACTTC
CDR3: CASTAGGDRGYEQYF

D: TRBD1
J: TRBJ1-5
V: TRBV4-3
length: 18
size: -
DNA: TGCGCCAGCAGCGGAGCCGGGACAGGGGCTTATAGCAATCAGCCCCAGCATTTT
CDR3: CASSGAGTGAYSNQPQHF

D: TRBD2
J: TRBJ2-2
V: TRBV6-8
length: 14
size: -
DNA: TGTGCCACCCAACTAGCGGGGAACACCGGGGAGCTGTTTTTT
CDR3: CATQLAGNTGELFF

D: TRBD2
J: TRBJ2-7
V: TRBV20-1
length: 13
size: -
DNA: TGCAGTGCACTCGGGACTAGTAATTACGAGCAGTACTTC
CDR3: CSALGTSNYEQYF

D: -
J: TRBJ2-4
V: TRBV28
length: 12
size: -
DNA: TGTGCCACCGGGACGGCAAAAAACATTCAGTACTTC
CDR3: CATGTAKNIQYF

D: -
J: TRBJ1-5
V: TRBV5-8
length: 16
size: -
DNA: TGTGCCAGCAGAACATCGGTGGGGGAAGTAGGACAGCCCCAGCATTTT
CDR3: CASRTSVGEVGQPQHF

D: -
J: TRBJ2-6
V: TRBV19
length: 17
size: many
DNA: TGTGCCAGTATCGGGGCGGAGCGACCCTCTGGGGCCAACGTCCTGACTTTC
CDR3: CASIGAERPSGANVLTF

D: -
J: TRBJ2-3
V: TRBV27
length: 14
size: -
DNA: TGTGCCAGCAGTTGGGCGCGAAGCACAGATACGCAGTATTTT
CDR3: CASSWARSTDTQYF

D: TRBD1
J: TRBJ2-2
V: TRBV11-2
length: 14
size: -
DNA: TGTGCCAGCAGCTTAGGACAGGGGTTCGGGGAGCTGTTTTTT
CDR3: CASSLGQGFGELFF

D: TRBD2
J: TRBJ2-3
V: TRBV28
length: 20
size: -
DNA: TGTGCCAGCAGTTTCGTGATATTAGCTATGCCTAGCGGGGGCGGGGATACGCAGTATTTT
CDR3: CASSFVILAMPSGGGDTQYF

D: -
J: TRBJ1-2
V: TRBV12-3/TRBV12-4
length: 11
size: many
DNA: TGTGCCAGCAGTTTAGGCGACGGCTACACCTTC
CDR3: CASSLGDGYTF

D: TRBD1
J: TRBJ1-1
V: TRBV19
length: 14
size: few
DNA: TGTGCCAGTAGTTATAGGACAGGGGGAACTGAAGCTTTCTTT
CDR3: CASSYRTGGTEAFF

D: -
J: TRBJ1-6
V: TRBV4-1
length: 15
size: few
DNA: TGCGCCAGCAGCCAAGGAGGGCAGAGAGCTTCACCCCTCCACTTT
CDR3: CASSQGGQRASPLHF

D: -
J: TRBJ1-6
V: TRBV7-8
length: 16
size: many
DNA: TGTGCCAGCAGCTTGTTTGGGGATTCCTATAATTCACCCCTCCACTTT
CDR3: CASSLFGDSYNSPLHF

D: -
J: TRBJ2-7
V: TRBV7-2
length: 16
size: many
DNA: TGTGCCAGCAGCCAAAACCGGGACCGGAGCTCCTACGAGCAGTACTTC
CDR3: CASSQNRDRSSYEQYF

D: -
J: TRBJ2-1
V: TRBV6-1
length: 16
size: -
DNA: TGTGCCAGCAGCGCAACCGCTGGGGGTTCCTACAATGAGCAGTTCTTC
CDR3: CASSATAGGSYNEQFF

D: -
J: TRBJ2-2
V: TRBV4-1
length: 17
size: -
DNA: TGCGCCAGCAGCCAAGAAGGTTGGCTAGCGACTGGCGGGGAGCTGTTTTTT
CDR3: CASSQEGWLATGGELFF

D: -
J: TRBJ1-6
V: TRBV29-1
length: 14
size: -
DNA: TGCAGCGTTGCGCTGGGGACAAATAATTCACCCCTCCACTTT
CDR3: CSVALGTNNSPLHF

D: TRBD1
J: TRBJ2-3
V: TRBV19
length: 18
size: many
DNA: TGTGCCAGTAGTATACGGGCCGGGACAGGGGGCAGAGCAGATACGCAGTATTTT
CDR3: CASSIRAGTGGRADTQYF

D: -
J: TRBJ1-5
V: TRBV12-3/TRBV12-4
length: 15
size: -
DNA: TGTGCCAGCAGTTTAGCAACAGGGTTTTTACAGCCCCAGCATTTT
CDR3: CASSLATGFLQPQHF

D: TRBD1
J: TRBJ1-1
V: TRBV7-9
length: 18
size: many
DNA: TGTGCCAGCAGCACGGGGACAGGCCCCTTTGGGATGAACACTGAAGCTTTCTTT
CDR3: CASSTGTGPFGMNTEAFF

D: -
J: TRBJ1-5
V: TRBV27
length: 14
size: -
DNA: TGTGCCAGCAGCGCATACAGTAGCAATCAGCCCCAGCATTTT
CDR3: CASSAYSSNQPQHF

D: -
J: TRBJ2-5
V: TRBV7-6
length: 14
size: few
DNA: TGTGCCAGCAGCGGGGTTGCAGGGACTCAGACCCAGTACTTC
CDR3: CASSGVAGTQTQYF

D: -
J: TRBJ1-5
V: TRBV7-8
length: 14
size: -
DNA: TGTGCCAGCAGCAAAGGTGGCCTCAATCAGCCCCAGCATTTT
CDR3: CASSKGGLNQPQHF

D: -
J: TRBJ2-3
V: TRBV28
length: 17
size: large
DNA: TGTGCCAGCAGTTTGGAATGGTTGGGGCTAACCACAGATACGCAGTATTTT
CDR3: CASSLEWLGLTTDTQYF

D: TRBD1
J: TRBJ1-3
V: TRBV13
length: 16
size: -
DNA: TGCGCCAGCAGCTTGCGGGGACAGGAGTCTGGAAACACCATATATTTT
CDR3: CASSLRGQESGNTIYF